This T cell receptor beta chain was documented in a study of cytomegalovirus exposure and HLA in healthy donors. With 2 bases removed from V and 0 bases from J, the gap between germline ends came to 9 bases. Germline CDR1 reads SGHRS; CDR2 reads YFSETQ. CDR3 length: 14 residues. PCR primers comprised 60 Vbeta and 13 Jbeta primers. Method: immunoSEQ multiplex PCR; TCRdb's copy keeps in-frame clones and lacks some. The sample contains about 120,000 clones, over 75% of which appear only once. The chain combines TRBV5-1 with TRBJ2-7; no definite D call. Source material: PBMCs. This TCR was recovered from a man aged 30-40 years in good health and CMV-seronegative. CDR3 DNA sequence: TGCGCCAGCAGCTTCCTGGGCCACTCCTACGAGCAGTACTTC. Amino acids: CASSFLGHSYEQYF.